This passage covers 3 T cell receptor beta chains from one sample sequenced in a study. The assay was immunoSEQ multiplex PCR, and TCRdb's table has in-frame clones only and misses some. The data hold under 65,000 clones, with 85% to 95% observed a single time. The sample was PBMCs. The receptors were gathered from a man between 35 and 55 years old with rheumatoid arthritis.

This chain connects TRBV4-3 to TRBJ2-1, with D possibly TRBD2 on 6 matching bases. The ends were cut back, 4 bases at V and 3 bases at J, with 16 bases in the middle. CDR1 is LGHNA, CDR2 YSLEER, per germline. This CDR3 has 16 residues. CDR3 bases: TGCGCCAGCAGCCCTGTAAGGAGGGGCCTCTACAATGAGCAGTTCTTC. Translated: CASSPVRRGLYNEQFF.

The J gene is TRBJ1-6, the V gene TRBV11-2, with D tentatively TRBD1 (5 bases). The length of the CDR3 is 18 residues. The V gene lost 1 base and the J gene lost 0 bases, with 13 bases spanning the gap. The germline CDR1 and CDR2 sequences are SGHAT and FQNNGV. The CDR3 reads CASSLGKGVGSYNSPLHF. DNA of the CDR3: TGTGCCAGCAGCTTAGGGAAAGGGGTAGGCTCCTATAATTCACCCCTCCACTTT. The variable domain in full, with the rest retrieved from reference TRBV11-2 and TRBJ1-6, is EAGVAQSPRYKIIEKRQSVAFWCNPISGHATLYWYQQILGQGPKLLIQFQNNGVVDDSQLPKDRFSAERLKGVDSTLKIQPAKLEDSAVYLCASSLGKGVGSYNSPLHFGNGTRLTVT.

The gene calls are TRBV28 and TRBJ1-5, with 8 bases that match TRBD1. There are 15 residues in the CDR3. Germline V gives CDR1 MDHEN, CDR2 SYDVKM. V dropped 4 bases and J dropped 6; count of bases not matched to a gene: 8. The CDR3 coding sequence is TGTGCCAGCAGTTACGGGACAGGTAGTGTTCAGCCCCAGCATTTT. It translates to CASSYGTGSVQPQHF.